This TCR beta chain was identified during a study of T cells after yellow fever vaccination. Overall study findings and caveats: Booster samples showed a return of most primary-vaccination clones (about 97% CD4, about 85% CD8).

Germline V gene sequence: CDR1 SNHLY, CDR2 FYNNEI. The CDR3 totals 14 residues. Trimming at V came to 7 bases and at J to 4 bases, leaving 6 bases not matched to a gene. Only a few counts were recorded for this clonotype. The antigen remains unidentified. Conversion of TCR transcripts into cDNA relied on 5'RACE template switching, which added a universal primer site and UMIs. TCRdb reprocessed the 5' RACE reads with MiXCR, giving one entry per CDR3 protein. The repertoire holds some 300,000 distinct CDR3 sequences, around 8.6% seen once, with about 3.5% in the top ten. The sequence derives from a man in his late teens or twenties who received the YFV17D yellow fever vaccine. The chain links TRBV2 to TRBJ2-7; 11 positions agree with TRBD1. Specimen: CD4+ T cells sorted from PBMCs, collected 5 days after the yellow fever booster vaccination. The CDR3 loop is CASTGTGGRYEQYF. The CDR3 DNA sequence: TGTGCCAGCACTGGGACAGGGGGAAGGTACGAGCAGTACTTC.